These 9 T cell receptor beta chains were sequenced from one sample in a study of blood T cell repertoires in COVID-19. The method was immunoSEQ multiplex PCR; TCRdb's version includes in-frame clones alone and lacks a portion of them. The sample consists of tens of thousands of clones, approximately 78% of them appearing once. The sequencing sample was made of peripheral blood. The receptors shown here come from a human donor in a cohort sampled during active COVID-19.

This clone was seen a single time. The J gene is TRBJ2-4, the V gene TRBV18; the D gene is possibly TRBD1 (5 bases). The CDR3 covers 18 residues. Trimming took 2 bases from V and 2 from J, leaving 19 bases between them. CDR1 and CDR2 (germline): KGHSH, LQKENI. CDR3 sequence (DNA): TGTGCCAGCTCACCATTGAAACAGGCCGCGAGAACCAAAAACATTCAGTACTTC. It yields the protein CASSPLKQAARTKNIQYF.

The chain couples TRBV11-2 to TRBJ1-2; D may be TRBD1 (6 bases). CDR1 is SGHAT, CDR2 FQNNGV, per germline. Trimming cost V 4 bases and J 7 bases, with 16 bases left between them. The length of the CDR3 is 14 residues. The CDR3: CASSYTREGGGYTF. For the CDR3, the DNA is TGTGCCAGCAGCTACACACGGGAGGGGGGTGGCTACACCTTC.

The CDR3 coding sequence is TGTGCCAGCAGTTTCCAGGAATTGAATGAGCAGTTCTTC. Residues: CASSFQELNEQFF. The chain carries TRBV27 and TRBJ2-1; D gene uncertain. Germline assignment: CDR1 MNHEY and CDR2 SMNVEV (reference sequence). The CDR3 spans 13 residues. The V and J ends lost 3 bases and 7 bases respectively, with 10 bases between them.

The J gene is TRBJ2-2, the V gene TRBV28; the D gene is possibly TRBD2 (5 bases). V lost 5 bases, J lost 1 base, and 17 bases lay in between. This CDR3 region has 17 residues. The V gene's germline CDR1 is MDHEN and CDR2 SYDVKM. The CDR3 region has the DNA TGTGCCAGCAGTCTCCAAGGGAGCTCCCTGAACACCGGGGAGCTGTTTTTT. Translating it yields CASSLQGSSLNTGELFF.

The V call is TRBV27, the J call TRBJ1-1; D is unresolved. The ends were cut back, 5 bases at V and 4 bases at J, with 11 bases in the middle. CDR3 length: 13 residues. Germline assignment: CDR1 MNHEY and CDR2 SMNVEV (reference sequence). CDR3 loop: CASSLNMVTEAFF. The DNA of the CDR3 is TGTGCCAGCAGTCTTAACATGGTCACTGAAGCTTTCTTT.

The J gene is TRBJ1-1, the V gene TRBV2, with no clear D. Trimming took 2 bases from V and 0 from J, leaving 7 bases between them. Germline CDR1 reads SNHLY; CDR2 reads FYNNEI. This CDR3 comprises 14 residues. The DNA of the CDR3 is TGTGCCAGCAGTGAATCGGGGATGAACACTGAAGCTTTCTTT. Translating it yields CASSESGMNTEAFF.

This chain connects TRBV5-1 to TRBJ1-1, with a weak D call TRBD1 (5 bases). V was pared by 2 bases and J by 1 base, with 12 bases between. This CDR3 has 15 amino acids. Germline V gene lookup returns CDR1 SGHRS and CDR2 YFSETQ. For the CDR3, the DNA is TGCGCCAGCAGCTTTTTGAGACAGTCGAACACTGAAGCTTTCTTT. Translated: CASSFLRQSNTEAFF.

The V call is TRBV7-2, the J call TRBJ1-2; a weak D match, TRBD1 (5 bases). V was shortened by 3 bases and J by 7 bases, with 9 bases between the two germline ends. This CDR3 spans 12 amino acids. The V gene's germline CDR1 is SGHTA and CDR2 FQGNSA. CDR3 sequence reads: CASSFRDSGYTF. The CDR3 DNA follows: TGTGCCAGCAGCTTCAGGGACTCTGGCTACACCTTC.

This clone was seen only once. The chain recombines TRBV5-5 with TRBJ2-1; 13 bases align to TRBD2. CDR1 is SGHKS, CDR2 YYEKEE, per germline (reference sequence). With V trimmed by 5 bases and J by 0 bases, 8 bases remained unmatched. The CDR3 length is 18 residues. CDR3 coding DNA: TGTGCCAGCAGTCCCGGGACTAGCGGGGCCCTCTCCTACAATGAGCAGTTCTTC. Translating it yields CASSPGTSGALSYNEQFF.